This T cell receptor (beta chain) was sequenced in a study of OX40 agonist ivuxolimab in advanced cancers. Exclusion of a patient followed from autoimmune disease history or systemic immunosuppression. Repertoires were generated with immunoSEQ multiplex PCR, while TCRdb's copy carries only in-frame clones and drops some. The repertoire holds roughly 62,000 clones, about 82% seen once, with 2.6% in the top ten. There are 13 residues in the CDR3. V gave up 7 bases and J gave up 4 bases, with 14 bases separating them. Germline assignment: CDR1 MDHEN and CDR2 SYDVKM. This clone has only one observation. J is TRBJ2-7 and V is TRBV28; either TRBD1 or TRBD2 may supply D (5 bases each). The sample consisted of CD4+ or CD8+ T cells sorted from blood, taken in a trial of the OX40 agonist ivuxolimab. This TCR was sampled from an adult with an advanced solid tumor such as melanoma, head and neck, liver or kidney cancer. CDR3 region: CASTRDGPYEQYF. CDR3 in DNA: TGTGCCAGCACCCGGGACGGCCCATACGAGCAGTACTTC.